This paragraph covers one TCR beta chain sequence. The CDR3 extends over 14 amino acids. J lost 6 bases, V lost 3 bases, and 4 bases had no gene match. Germline V CDR1 and CDR2: MGHRA, YSYEKL. The data originate from a study of neoadjuvant nivolumab and ipilimumab in lung cancer. The data were produced by immunoSEQ multiplex PCR, yet TCRdb's version contains in-frame clones alone and is incomplete. The sample includes tens of thousands of clones, more than 65% of them seen just once. This sample comprised peripheral blood, obtained before neoadjuvant nivolumab, alone or with ipilimumab. The V gene is TRBV4-1, the J gene TRBJ2-1; 8 bases are a match to TRBD1. The TCR was taken from an adult with non-small cell lung cancer. This CDR3 is CASSHRGQGNEQFF. In DNA form, the CDR3 reads TGCGCCAGCAGCCATCGCGGACAGGGCAATGAGCAGTTCTTC.